The T cell receptor (beta chain) described here comes from a study of blood T cell repertoires in COVID-19. This clone was seen only once. Repertoires were generated with immunoSEQ multiplex PCR, while TCRdb's copy carries only in-frame clones and drops some. The table shows over 150,000 clones, with more than 65% occurring only once. This clonotype was sampled from a human donor in a cohort sampled during active COVID-19. The sequenced material came from peripheral blood.

The CDR3 is CASSLRLATYNEQFF. CDR3 in DNA: TGCGCCAGCAGCCTGAGACTAGCTACCTACAATGAGCAGTTCTTC. J is TRBJ2-1 and V is TRBV4-1, with 7 bases fitting TRBD2. Trimming at V came to 4 bases and at J to 2 bases, leaving 5 bases not matched to a gene. CDR3 size: 15 residues. Germline CDR1 MGHRA, CDR2 YSYEKL.